The clone carrying this TCR beta chain was recorded once. The record originates from a study of technical replicates of blood from a few donors. The germline V and J ends were trimmed by 7 bases and 3 bases, with 12 bases remaining between them. The germline CDR1 and CDR2 sequences are LNHDA and SQIVND (reference sequence). This CDR3 is 13 amino acids long. Data came from immunoSEQ multiplex PCR; TCRdb stores just in-frame clones and leaves some out. The sample lists 65,000 to 90,000 clones, 80% to 90% seen once, with roughly 4.8% in the top ten. The sequence came from a human donor in good health. Some clones in this sample may be carry-over from other donors' samples. The gene calls are TRBV19 and TRBJ1-2, with D unresolved. Material: PBMCs. The DNA for the CDR3 is TGTGCCAGTATGGAGTCCCTTCACTATGGCTACACCTTC. Translated, it gives CASMESLHYGYTF.